Sequencing of this T cell receptor beta chain was carried out in a study of cytomegalovirus exposure and HLA in healthy donors. This clone was seen a handful of times. The antigen is unknown. The PCR employed 60 Vbeta primers together with 13 Jbeta primers. Sequencing used immunoSEQ multiplex PCR; TCRdb keeps in-frame clones, though not all of them. The data contain some 150,000 clones, around 80% of them singletons. With 6 bases removed from V and 3 bases from J, the gap between germline ends came to 12 bases. Germline CDR1 reads MDHEN; CDR2 reads SYDVKM. This CDR3 spans 14 amino acids. Study-level points and caveats: Reports indicated that the classifier achieved high specificity and sensitivity in diagnosing cytomegalovirus status.

The J gene is TRBJ1-5, the V gene TRBV28, with D possibly matching TRBD1 (6 bases). The sequenced sample was PBMCs. This TCR came from a man aged 40-50 years in good health and CMV-seropositive. This CDR3 reads CASRSHRVNQPQHF. The CDR3 nucleotides read TGTGCCAGCAGGTCCCACAGGGTCAATCAGCCCCAGCATTTT.